The T cell receptor beta chain under discussion was sequenced for a study of cytomegalovirus exposure and HLA in healthy donors. CDR3 size: 14 residues. Germline assignment: CDR1 SGHRS and CDR2 YFSETQ. Deletions cut 7 bases from V and 5 bases from J, with 15 bases between. In the PCR, 60 Vbeta and 13 Jbeta primers were used. Assay: immunoSEQ multiplex PCR; the TCRdb copy retains only in-frame clones and omits some. Seen here are 150,000 to 190,000 clones, approximately 82% observed once, and the top ten hold 5% to 7.5%. A remark on this clone: As yet, its antigen is unknown.

Study outcomes and limitations: The productive fraction for most TCR beta V segments was about 87% or about 30% in an earlier analysis. HLA alleles were associated with roughly 17,000 TCR beta sequences in a later analysis at 0.05 false discovery rate. Cytomegalovirus-associated status was assigned to some 160 TCR beta chains. Apart from CMV serostatus, no immune exposure information was available.

Source material: PBMCs. This TCR was sampled from a woman aged 45-65 years in good health and CMV-seropositive. The genes are TRBV5-1 and TRBJ2-2, with a weak D call TRBD1 (8 bases). CDR3 nucleotide sequence: TGCGCCAGCTCCGGACAGGGAGGGACCGGGGAGCTGTTTTTT. Translation: CASSGQGGTGELFF.